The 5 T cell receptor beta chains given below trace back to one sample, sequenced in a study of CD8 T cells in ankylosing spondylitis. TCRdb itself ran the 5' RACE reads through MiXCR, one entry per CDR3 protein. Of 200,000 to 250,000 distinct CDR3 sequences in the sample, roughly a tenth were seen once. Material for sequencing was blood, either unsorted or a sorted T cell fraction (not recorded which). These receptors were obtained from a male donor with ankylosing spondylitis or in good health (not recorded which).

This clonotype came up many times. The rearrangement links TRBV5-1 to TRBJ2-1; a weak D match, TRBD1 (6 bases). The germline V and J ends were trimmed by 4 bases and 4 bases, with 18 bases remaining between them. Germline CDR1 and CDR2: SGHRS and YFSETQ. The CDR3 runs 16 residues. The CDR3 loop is CASSTLGAELYNEQFF. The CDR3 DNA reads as TGCGCCAGCAGCACCCTGGGGGCGGAACTGTACAATGAGCAGTTCTTC.

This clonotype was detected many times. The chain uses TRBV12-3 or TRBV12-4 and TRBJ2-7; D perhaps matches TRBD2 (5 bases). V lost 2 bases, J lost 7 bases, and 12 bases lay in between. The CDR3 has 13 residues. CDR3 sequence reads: CASSLTSRGEQYF. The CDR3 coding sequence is TGTGCCAGCAGTTTAACATCCCGCGGGGAGCAGTACTTC.

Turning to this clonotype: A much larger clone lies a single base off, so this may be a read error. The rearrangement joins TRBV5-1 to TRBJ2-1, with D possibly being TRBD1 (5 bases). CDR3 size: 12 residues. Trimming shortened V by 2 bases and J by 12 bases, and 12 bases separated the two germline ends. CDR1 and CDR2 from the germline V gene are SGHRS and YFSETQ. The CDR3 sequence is CASSFQGDGQFF. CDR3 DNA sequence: TGCGCCAGCAGCTTTCAGGGCGATGGGCAGTTCTTC.

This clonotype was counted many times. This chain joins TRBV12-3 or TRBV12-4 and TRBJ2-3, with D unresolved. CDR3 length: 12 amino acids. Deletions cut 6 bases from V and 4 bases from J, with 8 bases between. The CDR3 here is CASSYSPDTQYF. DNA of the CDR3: TGTGCCAGCAGCTATAGCCCAGATACGCAGTATTTT.

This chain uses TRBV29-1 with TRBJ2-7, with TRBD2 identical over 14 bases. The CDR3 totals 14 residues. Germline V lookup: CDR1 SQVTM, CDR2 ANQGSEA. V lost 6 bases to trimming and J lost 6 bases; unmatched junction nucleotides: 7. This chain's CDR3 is CSVGLAGDGGEQYF. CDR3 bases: TGCAGCGTGGGACTAGCGGGGGACGGTGGCGAGCAGTACTTC.